The rows below give T cell receptor beta chains drawn from one sample of a study of T cell repertoires in cytomegalovirus infection. TCRdb called the reads again in MiXCR, with one record for every CDR3 protein. The sample lists 650,000 to 850,000 distinct CDR3 sequences; around 29% were seen once. Antigen specificity for these receptors is unknown. Sample: cultured CD8+ T cells from PBMCs, taken from culture after CMV antigen stimulation. Source of these receptors: a human donor in good health (CMV status not recorded). Some clones in this sample may be carry-over from other donors' samples. Both conserved end residues are trimmed from each CDR3. The order of the fields is V gene, D gene, clone size, CDR3 protein. The D gene is left open where the match is weak. Some rows have no size entry. The others give once, few or many, or a class for an expanded clone.

TRBV2,TRBD2,few,AIPRLAGGDEQF
TRBV7-9,-,many,ASSLPTRYTGELF
TRBV12-3/TRBV12-4,TRBD1,few,ASSPPGQGFDEQY
TRBV11-3,TRBD2,many,ASSPTRASGFTDTQY
TRBV6-2/TRBV6-3,-,-,ASTRRVAFYNEQF
TRBV4-1,-,few,ASSHQVLGTDTQY
TRBV2,-,-,ASSVSDSLHQPQH
TRBV7-9,TRBD2,-,ASSSSSGGTDTQY
TRBV6-8,-,-,ASTPLATVHNEQF
TRBV6-5,TRBD2,-,ASSGVVWGGRNEQF
TRBV7-6,-,-,ASSRRGGHQPQH
TRBV7-9,TRBD1,-,ASTRRGLNTGELF
TRBV3-1,-,few,ASSQESGNEKLF
TRBV28,-,many,ASSLRGLNTEAF
TRBV7-9,TRBD1,-,ASSFPRQGIFSYEQY
TRBV12-3/TRBV12-4,-,-,ASSLRRTAKETQY
TRBV29-1,TRBD1,-,SVEWDSQETQY
TRBV6-5,-,-,ASSYPGATEAF
TRBV28,TRBD1,few,ASSPLGQAIQNTEAF
TRBV12-3/TRBV12-4,TRBD1,-,ASTLEGAGNQPQH
TRBV27,-,-,ASSRSRLYEQY
TRBV5-1,-,many,ASSLAPGQPQH
TRBV7-6,TRBD1,few,ASSPDRVGGNQPQH
TRBV4-1,TRBD1,few,ASSRVDRGKNQPQH
TRBV12-3/TRBV12-4,-,-,ASSRFPGNGGKKLF
TRBV12-3/TRBV12-4,-,few,ASSPWGVREKLF
TRBV7-6,-,few,ASSKGRVGAISGNTIY
TRBV28,TRBD1,-,ASSQGQGLMYLLLDELF
TRBV7-9,-,many,ASSATELGGAVDTQY
TRBV6-2/TRBV6-3,-,many,ASSYSGFTDTQY
TRBV6-1,-,few,ASSERKSYNQPQH
TRBV19,-,-,ASSIGASEETQY
TRBV6-5,TRBD1,few,ASSYSRTGGYNEQF
TRBV5-1,-,-,ASSAGPTMGNQPQH
TRBV5-1,-,-,ASSPDASGANGYT
TRBV5-4,-,-,ASSLGDRDQETQY
TRBV6-1,-,few,ASSEAGVNQPQH
TRBV7-8,TRBD1,many,ASSADRVNSPLH
TRBV19,-,-,ASSIAGQPQH
TRBV11-2,TRBD2,-,ASSLDLQFVGLAVQETQY
TRBV19,TRBD1,-,ASSPGQGFHEQY
TRBV2,TRBD1,-,ASIPRDSPSYEQY